The present entry profiles one T cell receptor (beta chain) with its context. Its antigen is currently not known. The input lacks base qualities; no much larger clone sits a single base away. The immunoSEQ Assay, a bias-controlled multiplex PCR, was used to amplify TCRbeta CDR3 regions from genomic DNA. As for the original processing: The number of nucleated cells in each sample was estimated by amplification of reference gene primers within the assay. To quantify the absolute abundance of each unique TCRbeta CDR3 rearrangement, sequence reads were collapsed and filtered. For each sample, productive Simpson clonality was calculated as the square root of Simpson's diversity index across productive rearrangements. TCRdb obtained this table from immuneACCESS and retained in-frame rearrangements with V and J assigned. These tables miss some clones; where compared with another copy, unresolved V genes account for less than half of the shortfall, and the remainder is unexplained. V, J and clone size reflect that table, while D and trimming were determined from the DNA. The sample profile shows some 290,000 clones; 90% of them were found once. The ten largest clones add up to more than 0.85% of the sample.

The data were taken from a study of blood T cell repertoires in COVID-19 (dated by TCRdb to about 2020). With regard to the full study: Samples covering the acute and convalescent phases of COVID-19 were provided by collaborators in the United States, Italy and Spain. HLA class I and class II types, where available, came from metadata supplied by the sample provider rather than from assay-based typing. The repertoires were made available in a free public database intended to serve as a resource for research on the immune response to SARS-CoV-2. The samples were drawn from two sources: the first 160 participants of the ongoing ImmuneRACE study, and 1,000 to 1,500 subjects contributed by 6 global collaborators. The prospective study material was composed of cDNA or gDNA derived from T cells, B-cell-depleted T cells, or PBMCs. Nearly every sample came with metadata listing a de-identified subject ID, COVID-19 status, age in years and sex. Deeply sampled blood TCRbeta repertoires from subjects exposed to, actively infected with, or recovered from COVID-19 were included in the dataset. The investigation overall reported the following: The amount of clinical and demographic metadata varied by source and participant and was provided uncurated.

The germline V gene supplies CDR1 MNHEY and CDR2 SVGAGI. The CDR3 sequence holds 12 residues, the cysteine and phenylalanine included. Solely the CDR3 DNA is kept, with 36 bases framed from the first base. V and J lose 2 bases and 1 base, and a span of 2 bases separates them. One collaborating source in Seattle enrolled patients while the patients were actively infected and followed the patients over time throughout the course of disease. Collaborating institutions collected whole blood in K2EDTA tubes following their own protocols. For TCRbeta analysis, collaborators shipped samples in one of three forms: frozen whole blood, isolated PBMCs, or DNA extracted from either of those sample types.

Input material: peripheral blood. The chain is encoded by TRBV6-5 joined to TRBJ1-1, with the D gene not clear enough to name. This TCR was sampled from a woman between 40 and 55 years old with COVID-19, enrolled during active disease. The DNA sequence is given as TGTGCCAGCAGTTACCAGAACACTGAAGCTTTCTTT. This sequence encodes CASSYQNTEAFF.